The present entry profiles one T cell receptor (beta chain) with its context. The sample comes from a study of blood T cell repertoires in COVID-19. Across the study: Sample material is recorded as cDNA or gDNA derived from T cells, B-cell-depleted T cells, or PBMCs.

Sequencing was performed with immunoSEQ multiplex PCR; in TCRdb, only in-frame clones are kept and a portion is missing. This table has tens of thousands of clones, 65% to 90% appearing once. Germline V lookup: CDR1 LNHDA, CDR2 SQIVND (reference sequence). V lost 6 bases and J lost 6; bases outside the gene matches: 13. CDR3 size: 15 residues. The sample comprised peripheral blood. The sequence came from a man between 60 and 70 years old with acute or convalescent COVID-19. This rearrangement joins TRBV19 to TRBJ1-2; 7 positions match TRBD1. The CDR3 reads CASSQGGGWGDGYTF. The CDR3 DNA sequence: TGTGCCAGTAGCCAAGGGGGCGGATGGGGTGATGGCTACACCTTC.